The clone carrying this T cell receptor beta chain has ten or more counts. Its matching antigen is unknown. This entry belongs to a study of breast tumors, draining lymph nodes, adjacent tissues. The study, taken as a whole, reports: That most tumor T cells come from lymph nodes remained unproven. Data fit most tumor T cells coming from lymph node, expanding in tumor.

This CDR3 is built from 12 residues. Germline CDR1 SNHLY, CDR2 FYNNEI. V dropped 2 bases and J dropped 4 bases, with 2 bases sitting between them. TCRdb used MiXCR to reprocess the multiplex PCR reads, holding one entry per CDR3 protein. The sample shows about 230,000 distinct CDR3 sequences, less than 40% of them seen only once. Axillary draining lymph nodes of breast cancer patients supplied the node samples. The TCR comes from a female donor with breast cancer. Some clones in this sample may be carry-over from other donors' samples. The chain joins TRBV2 to TRBJ2-2; no definite D call. The sample was axillary lymph node tissue. In DNA form, the CDR3 reads TGTGCCAGCAGTGAATTCACCGGGGAGCTGTTTTTT. Its translation is CASSEFTGELFF.